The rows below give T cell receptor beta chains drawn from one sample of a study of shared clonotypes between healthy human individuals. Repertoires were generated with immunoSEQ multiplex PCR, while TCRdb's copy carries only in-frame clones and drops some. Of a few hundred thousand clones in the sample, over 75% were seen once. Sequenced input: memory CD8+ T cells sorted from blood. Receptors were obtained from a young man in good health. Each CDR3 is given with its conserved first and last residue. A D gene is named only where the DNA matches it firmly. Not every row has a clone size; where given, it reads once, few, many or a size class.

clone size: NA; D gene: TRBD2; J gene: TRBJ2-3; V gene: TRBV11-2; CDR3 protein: CASSSRAGGPEDTQYF; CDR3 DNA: TGTGCCAGCAGCTCAAGAGCGGGAGGGCCGGAAGATACGCAGTATTTT
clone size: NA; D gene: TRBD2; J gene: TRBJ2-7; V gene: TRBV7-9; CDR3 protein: CASSSTGTRGEQYF; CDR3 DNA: TGTGCCAGCAGCTCTACCGGGACTAGGGGCGAGCAGTACTTC
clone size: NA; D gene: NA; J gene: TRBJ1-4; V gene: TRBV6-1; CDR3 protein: CASTIHNEKLFF; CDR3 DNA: TGTGCCAGCACTATCCATAATGAAAAACTGTTTTTT
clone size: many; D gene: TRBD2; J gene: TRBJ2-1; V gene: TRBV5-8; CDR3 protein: CASSQVSGTSGRNEQFF; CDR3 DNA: TGTGCCAGCAGCCAAGTTTCCGGGACTAGCGGGAGAAATGAGCAGTTCTTC
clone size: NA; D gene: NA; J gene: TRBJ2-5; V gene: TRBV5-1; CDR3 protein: CASSLHQTTVYGETQYF; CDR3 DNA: TGCGCCAGCAGCTTACACCAGACTACAGTCTATGGAGAGACCCAGTACTTC
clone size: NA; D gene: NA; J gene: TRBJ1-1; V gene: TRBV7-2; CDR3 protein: CASSLRAYTEAFF; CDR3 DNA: TGTGCCAGCAGCTTACGGGCGTACACTGAAGCTTTCTTT
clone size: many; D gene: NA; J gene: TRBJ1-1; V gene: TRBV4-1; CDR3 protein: CASSSGPGIMNTEAFF; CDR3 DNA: TGCGCCAGCAGCTCAGGGCCGGGGATCATGAACACTGAAGCTTTCTTT
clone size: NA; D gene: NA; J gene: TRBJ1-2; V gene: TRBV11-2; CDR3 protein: CASSLVSGGGYTF; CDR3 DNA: TGTGCCAGCAGCTTAGTTTCGGGGGGCGGCTACACCTTC
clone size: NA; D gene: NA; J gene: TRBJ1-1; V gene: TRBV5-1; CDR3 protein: CASSLRGGDTEAFF; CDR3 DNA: TGCGCCAGCAGCTTAAGGGGAGGGGACACTGAAGCTTTCTTT
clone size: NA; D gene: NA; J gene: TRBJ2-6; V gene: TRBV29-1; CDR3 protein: CSVEASNVLTF; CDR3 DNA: TGCAGCGTTGAAGCGTCCAACGTCCTGACTTTC
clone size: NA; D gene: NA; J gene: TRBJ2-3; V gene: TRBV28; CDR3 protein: CASSLEMGGTDTQYF; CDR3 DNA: TGTGCCAGCAGTTTGGAAATGGGGGGCACAGATACGCAGTATTTT
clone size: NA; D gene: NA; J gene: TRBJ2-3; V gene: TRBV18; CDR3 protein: CASSPIWAPTDTQYF; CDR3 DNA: TGTGCCAGCTCACCGATCTGGGCCCCTACAGATACGCAGTATTTT
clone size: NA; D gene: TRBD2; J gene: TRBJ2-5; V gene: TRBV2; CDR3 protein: CASSHKRTSGRGEETQYF; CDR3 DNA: TGTGCCAGCAGTCACAAGAGGACTAGCGGGAGGGGAGAAGAGACCCAGTACTTC
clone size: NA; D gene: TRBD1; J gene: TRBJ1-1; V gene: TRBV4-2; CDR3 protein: CASRDRGGGNTEAFF; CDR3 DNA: TGTGCCAGCAGGGACAGGGGCGGCGGGAACACTGAAGCTTTCTTT
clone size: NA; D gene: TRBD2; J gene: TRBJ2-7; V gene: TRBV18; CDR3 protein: CASSVQHSGGPFYEQYF; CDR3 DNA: TGTGCCAGCTCAGTCCAACATAGCGGGGGGCCCTTCTACGAGCAGTACTTC
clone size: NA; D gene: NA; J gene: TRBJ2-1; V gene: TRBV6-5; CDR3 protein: CASTSRESGYNEQFF; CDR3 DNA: TGTGCCAGCACCTCCCGGGAGTCGGGCTACAATGAGCAGTTCTTC
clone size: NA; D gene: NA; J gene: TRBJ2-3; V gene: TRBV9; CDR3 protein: CASSVEGGESTDTQYF; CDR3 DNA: TGTGCCAGCAGCGTAGAGGGCGGGGAGAGCACAGATACGCAGTATTTT
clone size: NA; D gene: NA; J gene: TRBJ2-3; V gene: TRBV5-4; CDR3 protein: CASNFIDGSWSEPDF; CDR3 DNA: TGTGCCAGCAACTTTATTGACGGGAGTTGGTCCGAACCTGATTTT
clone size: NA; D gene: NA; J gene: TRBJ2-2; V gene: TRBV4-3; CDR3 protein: CASSQDPTSGSTNTGELFF; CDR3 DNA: TGCGCCAGCAGCCAAGACCCCACAAGCGGGTCCACGAACACCGGGGAGCTGTTTTTT
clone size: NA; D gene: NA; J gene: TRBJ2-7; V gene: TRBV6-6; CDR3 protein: CASSYSRVSYEQYF; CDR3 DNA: TGTGCCAGCAGTTACTCGAGGGTCTCCTACGAGCAGTACTTC
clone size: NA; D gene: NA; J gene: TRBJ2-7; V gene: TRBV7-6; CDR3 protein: CASSLPVPTLTYEQYF; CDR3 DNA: TGTGCCAGCAGCTTGCCAGTGCCCACCCTGACCTACGAGCAGTACTTC
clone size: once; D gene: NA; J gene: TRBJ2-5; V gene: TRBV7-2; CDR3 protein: CASSLASGNQETQYF; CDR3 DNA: TGTGCCAGCAGCTTAGCCAGCGGAAACCAAGAGACCCAGTACTTC
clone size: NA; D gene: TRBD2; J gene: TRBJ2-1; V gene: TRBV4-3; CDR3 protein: CASSQDKSGSYNEQFF; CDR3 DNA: TGCGCCAGCAGCCAAGATAAAAGCGGGAGCTACAATGAGCAGTTCTTC
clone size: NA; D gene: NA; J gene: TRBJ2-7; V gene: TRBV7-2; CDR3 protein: CASSLEERRYEQYF; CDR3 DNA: TGTGCCAGCAGCTTAGAGGAGCGGCGCTACGAGCAGTACTTC
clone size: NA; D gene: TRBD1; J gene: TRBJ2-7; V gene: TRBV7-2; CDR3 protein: CASSLGQGYSYEQYF; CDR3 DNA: TGTGCCAGCAGCTTAGGACAGGGTTACTCCTACGAGCAGTACTTC
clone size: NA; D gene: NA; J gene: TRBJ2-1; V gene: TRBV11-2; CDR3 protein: CASSLEASSYNEQFF; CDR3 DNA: TGTGCCAGCAGCTTAGAGGCGAGCTCCTACAATGAGCAGTTCTTC
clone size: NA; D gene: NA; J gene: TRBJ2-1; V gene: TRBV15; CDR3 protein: CATSRTGTLLGQFF; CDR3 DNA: TGTGCCACCAGCAGGACAGGTACCCTATTGGGGCAGTTCTTC
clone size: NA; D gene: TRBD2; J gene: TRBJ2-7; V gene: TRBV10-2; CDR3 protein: CASSDLAGAHEQYF; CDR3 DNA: TGCGCCAGCAGTGACCTAGCGGGAGCCCACGAGCAGTACTTC
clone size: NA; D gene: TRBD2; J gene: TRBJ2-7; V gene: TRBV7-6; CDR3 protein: CASSLRTSSYEQYF; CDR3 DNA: TGTGCCAGCAGCTTACGGACTAGCAGCTACGAGCAGTACTTC
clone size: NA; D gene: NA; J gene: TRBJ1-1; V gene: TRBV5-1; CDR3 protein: CASSLFGENTEAFF; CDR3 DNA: TGCGCCAGCAGCTTGTTCGGAGAGAACACTGAAGCTTTCTTT
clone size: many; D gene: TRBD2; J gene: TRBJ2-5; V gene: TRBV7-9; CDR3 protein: CASSLTSGIVGETQYF; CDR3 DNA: TGTGCCAGCAGCTTAACTAGCGGGATAGTAGGAGAGACCCAGTACTTC
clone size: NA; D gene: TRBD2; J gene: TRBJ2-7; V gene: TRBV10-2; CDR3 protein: CASSEARTSGLSYEQYF; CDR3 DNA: TGCGCCAGCAGTGAGGCCAGGACTAGCGGTCTTTCCTACGAGCAGTACTTC
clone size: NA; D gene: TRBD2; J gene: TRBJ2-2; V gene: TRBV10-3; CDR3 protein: CAIRAGGSTGELFF; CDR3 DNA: TGTGCCATCAGGGCGGGAGGGTCGACCGGGGAGCTGTTTTTT